A single sample is the source of the 23 T cell receptor beta chains below, sequenced in a study of T cells in Graves' hyperthyroidism and ophthalmopathy. Amplified TCR beta CDR3 regions came from RNA transcripts. When the TCR CDR3 underwent first-round RT-PCR, the HTBI primer set was used. TCRdb itself ran the multiplex PCR reads through MiXCR, one entry per CDR3 protein. The table includes about 740,000 distinct CDR3 sequences, about 14% detected once. Sequences were obtained from blood. Source of these receptors: a woman aged 18-29 years with Graves' hyperthyroidism.

V usage is TRBV7-9 and J usage is TRBJ2-1; no firm D call. V was shortened by 5 bases and J by 5 bases, with 19 bases between the two germline ends. This CDR3 is built from 16 residues. Germline assignment: CDR1 SEHNR and CDR2 FQNEAQ (reference sequence). CDR3 sequence: CASSPAVGQYDNEQFF. The CDR3 bases are TGTGCCAGCAGCCCGGCGGTGGGCCAATACGACAATGAGCAGTTCTTC.

This clonotype was seen ten or more times. The J gene is TRBJ1-2, the V gene TRBV20-1; D unclear. Germline V gives CDR1 DFQATT, CDR2 SNEGSKA (reference sequence). The CDR3 covers 14 residues. With 0 bases removed from V and 4 bases from J, the gap between germline ends came to 12 bases. The CDR3 DNA is TGCAGTGCTAGAGATCGGGCAGGCTCCTATGGCTACACCTTC. As protein: CSARDRAGSYGYTF.

In its sample, this clonotype was seen once. CDR3 loop: CSARGPIRGTEAFF. The CDR3 nucleotides are TGCAGTGCTAGAGGTCCAATTCGGGGTACTGAAGCTTTCTTT. This chain links TRBV20-1 with TRBJ1-1; D remains unclear. Per germline, CDR1 DFQATT and CDR2 SNEGSKA (reference sequence). This CDR3 is built from 14 residues. Trimming shortened V by 1 base and J by 5 bases, and 14 bases separated the two germline ends.

In this sample, this clonotype turned up many times. The chain combines TRBV7-9 with TRBJ1-1; D is unresolved. Trimming took 5 bases from V and 0 from J, leaving 10 bases between them. The CDR3 length is 14 residues. Germline V lookup: CDR1 SEHNR, CDR2 FQNEAQ (reference sequence). CDR3 in DNA: TGTGCCAGCAGCACAACAAATATGAACACTGAAGCTTTCTTT. Protein sequence: CASSTTNMNTEAFF.

This clonotype was seen at least ten times. The chain joins TRBV11-3 to TRBJ2-1; TRBD2 matches at 12 bases. V dropped 3 bases and J dropped 8; count of bases not matched to a gene: 8. The CDR3 sequence is 16 residues long. Germline V gives CDR1 SGHNT, CDR2 YENEEA. As DNA, the CDR3 is TGTGCCAGCAGCTTCCCTACTAGCGGGAGGTTGTATGAGCAGTTCTTC. Translation: CASSFPTSGRLYEQFF.

This clonotype has a handful of counts. Being one base from a much bigger clone, this may be a read error. CDR3 in amino acids: CASSTAGTSGIGETQFF. CDR3 bases: TGTGCCAGCAGCACGGCCGGGACTAGCGGGATTGGAGAGACCCAGTTCTTC. The rearrangement uses TRBV28 and TRBJ2-5, with 13 bases fitting TRBD2. TRBJ2-1 matches the DNA end more closely, so the J call is doubtful. CDR1 is MDHEN, CDR2 SYDVKM, per germline. The length of the CDR3 is 17 residues.

The rearrangement uses TRBV6-1 and TRBJ1-1; the D gene is possibly TRBD1 (6 bases). CDR1 is MNHNS and CDR2 is SASEGT in the germline V gene. Between the trimmed V and J ends, which lost 6 bases and 10 bases, there was a span of 18 bases. This CDR3 comprises 13 residues. The CDR3: CASREQGSGGAFF. The CDR3 bases are TGTGCCAGCAGGGAACAGGGCTCCGGCGGAGCTTTCTTT.

This clonotype has a count of ten or more. The chain uses TRBV5-6 and TRBJ1-5; D is possibly TRBD1 (6 bases). Germline V CDR1 and CDR2: SGHDT, YYEEEE. V lost 1 base, J lost 2 bases, and 13 bases lay in between. This CDR3 has 16 residues. The CDR3, as DNA: TGTGCCAGCAGCTTGACAGGGAGGGGAGGCAATCAGCCCCAGCATTTT. It codes for CASSLTGRGGNQPQHF.

The rearrangement joins TRBV29-1 to TRBJ1-2; D possibly corresponds to TRBD1 (5 bases). Per germline, CDR1 SQVTM and CDR2 ANQGSEA. V lost 7 bases to trimming and J lost 8 bases, with 20 bases between them. This CDR3 has 13 amino acids. Here the CDR3 reads CSAIHPRGEGYTF. The CDR3 DNA follows: TGCAGCGCTATACATCCGCGGGGGGAAGGCTACACCTTC. The full variable domain, with the rest looked up from reference TRBV29-1 and TRBJ1-2, is SAVISQKPSRDICQRGTSLTIQCQVDSQVTMMFWYRQQPGQSLTLIATANQGSEATYESGFVIDKFPISRPNLTFSTLTVSNMSPEDSSIYLCSAIHPRGEGYTFGSGTRLTVV.

V gene TRBV18 combines with J gene TRBJ1-3; 9 nucleotides line up with TRBD1. V dropped 2 bases and J dropped 0; count of bases not matched to a gene: 8. CDR1 is KGHSH and CDR2 is LQKENI in the germline V gene. CDR3 length equals 18 residues. CDR3 residues: CASSPKGTGTYSGNTIYF. The CDR3 nucleotides are TGTGCCAGCTCACCAAAAGGGACAGGGACCTACTCTGGAAACACCATATATTTT.

This clonotype was counted ten times or more. The rearrangement links TRBV6-2 or TRBV6-3 to TRBJ2-5, with D perhaps matching TRBD2 (6 bases). Germline assignment: CDR1 MNHEY and CDR2 SVGEGT. V lost 8 bases and J lost 4, with 17 bases in between. This CDR3 comprises 14 residues. The CDR3 nucleotides read TGTGCCAGCCGAAGGGGACTGCGGGGAGAGACCCAGTACTTC. This sequence encodes CASRRGLRGETQYF.

This clonotype was observed a handful of times. V gene TRBV28 combines with J gene TRBJ2-1, with D tentatively TRBD1 (6 bases). V lost 5 bases and J 15 bases, leaving 14 bases between the germline ends. CDR3 length: 11 residues. The germline V gene has CDR1 MDHEN and CDR2 SYDVKM. DNA for the CDR3: TGTGCCAGCAGTCTAAGGGGGTCTCTGTTCTTC. This codes for CASSLRGSLFF.

V gene TRBV7-6 combines with J gene TRBJ2-7; 13 nucleotides line up with TRBD2. Germline values: CDR1 SGHVS, CDR2 FNYEAQ. J lost 3 bases, V lost 5 bases, and 7 bases had no gene match. The CDR3 has 16 amino acids. Written as DNA, the CDR3 is TGTGCCAGCAGCCCAGGACTAGCGGGAGTTAACTACGAGCAGTACTTC. Protein: CASSPGLAGVNYEQYF.

Remarks on this clonotype: The junction and the germline gene differ at one end; a read error may be behind it. The rearrangement joins TRBV5-1 to TRBJ2-1; 7 nucleotides agree with TRBD2. CDR1 is SGHRS and CDR2 is YFSETQ in the germline V gene. The CDR3 is 15 residues long. CDR3 DNA sequence: TGCGCCAGCAGTCCTAGCGGAGGCTCCTACGATGAGCAGTTCTTC. It translates to CASSPSGGSYDEQFF.

The chain joins TRBV4-1 to TRBJ1-3, with a tentative D call TRBD1 (6 bases). The germline V gene has CDR1 MGHRA and CDR2 YSYEKL. The length of the CDR3 is 15 residues. Trimming removed 0 bases at V and 2 bases at J, with 8 bases between. The CDR3 sequence: CASSQEHRAGNTIYF. The CDR3 DNA sequence: TGCGCCAGCAGCCAAGAGCACAGGGCTGGAAACACCATATATTTT.

This clonotype was seen ten or more times. The rearrangement uses TRBV5-1 and TRBJ1-1; D is ambiguous. The length of the CDR3 is 14 residues. Trimming pared 5 bases from V and 0 bases from J, leaving 11 bases between. Germline lookup yields CDR1 SGHRS and CDR2 YFSETQ. DNA for the CDR3: TGCGCCAGCAGGATCAGAGAGTTGAACACTGAAGCTTTCTTT. This codes for CASRIRELNTEAFF.

V gene TRBV2 combines with J gene TRBJ1-4, with D possibly matching TRBD1 (6 bases). The ends were cut back, 4 bases at V and 8 bases at J, with 26 bases in the middle. The germline V gene encodes CDR1 SNHLY and CDR2 FYNNEI. This CDR3 has 18 amino acids. In DNA form, the CDR3 reads TGTGCCAGCAGTGGCCCAGGGCAGGGGAGCTTTCGCGCCGAAAAACTGTTTTTT. This translates into CASSGPGQGSFRAEKLFF.

Ten or more counts support this clonotype. The chain carries TRBV18 and TRBJ1-6; 9 bases match TRBD1. With 4 bases clipped from V and 4 bases from J, the junction kept 8 bases outside the gene matches. Per germline, CDR1 KGHSH and CDR2 LQKENI. CDR3 length: 17 amino acids. CDR3: CASSRQRTGEYNSPLHF. CDR3 bases: TGTGCCAGCTCACGTCAACGGACAGGGGAATATAATTCACCCCTCCACTTT.

This clonotype has a count of ten or more. The genes are TRBV3-1 and TRBJ2-5, with D perhaps matching TRBD2 (5 bases). Germline lookup yields CDR1 LGHDT and CDR2 YNNKEL (reference sequence). The CDR3 runs to 16 residues. Trimming took off 0 bases at V and 2 bases at J, with 13 bases between the two ends. CDR3 amino acids: CASSQERRIKQETQYF. In nucleotides, the CDR3 is TGTGCCAGCAGCCAAGAAAGGAGGATAAAACAAGAGACCCAGTACTTC.

This clonotype has a count of ten or more. V gene TRBV4-3 combines with J gene TRBJ2-7; TRBD1 is a possible D gene (6 bases). Germline CDR1 is LGHNA and CDR2 is YSLEER. The CDR3 totals 16 residues. Between the trimmed V and J ends, which lost 0 bases and 1 base, there was a span of 13 bases. The CDR3 DNA reads as TGCGCCAGCAGCCAAGATACAGGGACGCTATCCTACGAGCAGTACTTC. Its translation: CASSQDTGTLSYEQYF.

This clonotype has just a few counts. This chain connects TRBV11-3 to TRBJ2-2; 9 bases line up with TRBD1. Germline loops: CDR1 SGHNT, CDR2 YENEEA. The CDR3 is 15 residues long. V lost 4 bases to trimming and J lost 5 bases; unmatched junction nucleotides: 5. The DNA for the CDR3 is TGTGCCAGCAGCTGGGACAGGGCGAGTACCGGGGAGCTGTTTTTT. This gives the protein CASSWDRASTGELFF.

This clonotype was seen many times. The V call is TRBV28, the J call TRBJ2-7, with a possible D match to TRBD1 (5 bases). From germline, CDR1 is MDHEN and CDR2 SYDVKM. The V gene lost 6 bases and the J gene lost 0 bases, with 18 bases spanning the gap. This CDR3 spans 16 amino acids. CDR3 DNA sequence: TGTGCCAGCAGAATAAACCTCAGGGTGAGCTCCTACGAGCAGTACTTC. It encodes CASRINLRVSSYEQYF.

This clonotype has ten or more counts. V and J are TRBV28 and TRBJ2-3; D assignment may be TRBD1 or TRBD2 (5 bases each). Deletions cut 7 bases from V and 0 bases from J, with 14 bases between. The CDR3 runs 15 residues. Germline V lookup: CDR1 MDHEN, CDR2 SYDVKM. In DNA, the CDR3 is TGTGCCAGCACCCCTCGGGGACGGAGCACAGATACGCAGTATTTT. Residues: CASTPRGRSTDTQYF.